The T cell receptor (beta chain) under discussion was sequenced for a study of response to subunit inactivated influenza vaccine. Turning to this clonotype: The antigen remains unidentified.

The study, taken as a whole, reports: Authors suggested each seasonal influenza vaccination recruits few new T cells.

The CDR3 extends over 14 amino acids. Trimming took off 7 bases at V and 1 base at J, with 13 bases between the two ends. Germline V gene sequence: CDR1 SNHLY, CDR2 FYNNEI. TCRdb independently ran MiXCR on the RT-PCR reads; one entry per CDR3 protein. Here the sample spans around 710,000 distinct CDR3 sequences, about 15% being singletons. This receptor was taken from a man over 45 who received an inactivated influenza vaccine. V usage is TRBV2 and J usage is TRBJ1-1; D perhaps matches TRBD1 (6 bases). Source: PBMCs from blood, taken 14 to 15 days before vaccination. The CDR3 region has the DNA TGTGCCAGCACACAGGGCCAGTCGAACACTGAAGCTTTCTTT. It specifies CASTQGQSNTEAFF.